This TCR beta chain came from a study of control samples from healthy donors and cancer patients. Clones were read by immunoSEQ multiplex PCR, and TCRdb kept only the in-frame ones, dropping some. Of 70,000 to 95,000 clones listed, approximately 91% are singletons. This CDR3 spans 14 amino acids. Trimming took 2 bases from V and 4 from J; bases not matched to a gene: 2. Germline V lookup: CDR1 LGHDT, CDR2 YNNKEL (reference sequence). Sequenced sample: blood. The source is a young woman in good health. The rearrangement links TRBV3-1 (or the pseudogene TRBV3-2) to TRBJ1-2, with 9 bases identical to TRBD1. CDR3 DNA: TGTGCCAGCAGCCAAACGGACAGGGGCTATGGCTACACCTTC. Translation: CASSQTDRGYGYTF.